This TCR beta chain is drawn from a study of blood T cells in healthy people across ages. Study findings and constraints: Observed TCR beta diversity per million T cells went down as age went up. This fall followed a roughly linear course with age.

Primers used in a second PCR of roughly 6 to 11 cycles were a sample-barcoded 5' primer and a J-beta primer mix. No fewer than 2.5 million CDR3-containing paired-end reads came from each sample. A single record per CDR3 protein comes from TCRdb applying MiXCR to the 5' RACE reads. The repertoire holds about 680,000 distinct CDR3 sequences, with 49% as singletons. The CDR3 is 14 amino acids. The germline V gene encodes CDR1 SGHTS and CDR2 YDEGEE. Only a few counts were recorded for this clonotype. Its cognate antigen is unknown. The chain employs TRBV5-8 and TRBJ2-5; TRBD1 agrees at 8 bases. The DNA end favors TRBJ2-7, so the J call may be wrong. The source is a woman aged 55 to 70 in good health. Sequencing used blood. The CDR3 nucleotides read TGTGCCAGCAGCCGGATGGGACAGGCCTACGAGCAGTACTTC. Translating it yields CASSRMGQAYEQYF.